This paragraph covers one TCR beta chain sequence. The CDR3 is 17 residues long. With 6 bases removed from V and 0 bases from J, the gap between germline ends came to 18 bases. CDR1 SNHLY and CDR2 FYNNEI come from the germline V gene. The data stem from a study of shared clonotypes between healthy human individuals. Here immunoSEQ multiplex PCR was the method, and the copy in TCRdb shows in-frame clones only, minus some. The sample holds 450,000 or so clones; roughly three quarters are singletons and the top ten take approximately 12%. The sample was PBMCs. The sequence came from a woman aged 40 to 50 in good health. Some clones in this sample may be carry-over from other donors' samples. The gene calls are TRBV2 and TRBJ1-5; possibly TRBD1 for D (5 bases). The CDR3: CASSLARGGISNQPQHF. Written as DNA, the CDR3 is TGTGCCAGCAGCCTCGCTCGTGGGGGTATTAGCAATCAGCCCCAGCATTTT.